The 6 T cell receptor beta chains in this list originate from one sample, sequenced in a study of blood T cells in healthy people across ages. Alongside a J-beta primer mix, a sample-barcoded 5' primer served in a second PCR lasting roughly 7 to 11 cycles. TCRdb re-called the 5' RACE reads with MiXCR, one entry per CDR3 protein. The sample consists of more than 750,000 distinct CDR3 sequences, 25% to 35% of them appearing once. The sample was also reused in another study, on T cells of mothers and their children.

The sample taken for sequencing was blood. The receptors stem from a woman in her 40s in good health.

A few counts support this clonotype. One end of the junction is discordant with germline, which a read error may explain. The V and J genes are TRBV7-2 and TRBJ2-7; D is undetermined. Germline CDR1 SGHTA, CDR2 FQGNSA. The CDR3 is made up of 13 amino acids. CDR3 in amino acids: CAGSLSGGYEQYF. CDR3 coding DNA: TGTGCCGGCAGCTTATCCGGTGGGTACGAGCAGTACTTC. Full variable domain (remainder filled in from reference TRBV7-2 and TRBJ2-7): GAGVSQSPSNKVTEKGKDVELRCDPISGHTALYWYRQSLGQGLEFLIYFQGNSAPDKSGLPSDRFSAERTGGSVSTLTIQRTQQEDSAVYLCAGSLSGGYEQYFGPGTRLTVT.

This clonotype was seen more than once but under ten times. The J gene is TRBJ1-2, the V gene TRBV30; D uncertain. The V end was cut by 2 bases, the J end by 8 bases, with 12 bases between. The CDR3 has 12 amino acids. Germline CDR1 and CDR2: GTSNPN and SVGIG (reference sequence). The CDR3 DNA sequence: TGTGCCTGGAGTAAGACCACCGGGGGCTACACCTTC. Translated, it gives CAWSKTTGGYTF.

This clonotype was observed at least ten times. CDR3 sequence reads: CASSFESAPGYTF. The CDR3 DNA reads TGTGCCAGCAGTTTTGAGTCCGCCCCTGGCTACACCTTC. The chain combines TRBV28 with TRBJ1-2; no firm D call. The germline V gene encodes CDR1 MDHEN and CDR2 SYDVKM. The CDR3 has 13 residues. The V gene lost 3 bases and the J gene lost 7 bases, with 12 bases spanning the gap.

This clonotype was observed many times. This chain links TRBV9 with TRBJ2-1; D gene uncertain. The V end lost 3 bases, the J end lost 7 bases, and 17 bases lay between the germline ends. Per germline, CDR1 SGDLS and CDR2 YYNGEE. There are 15 residues in the CDR3. CDR3 in amino acids: CASSDDILMGNEQFF. For the CDR3, the DNA is TGTGCCAGCAGCGACGACATCTTGATGGGGAATGAGCAGTTCTTC.

This clonotype was counted between two and nine times. The rearrangement joins TRBV6-1 to TRBJ1-3; no clear D gene. The V and J ends lost 2 bases and 3 bases respectively, with 14 bases between them. Germline-derived CDR1 and CDR2 are MNHNS and SASEGT. The CDR3 has 16 amino acids. CDR3 DNA: TGTGCCAGCAGTGAATTTGAGGGAGGCTTTGGAAACACCATATATTTT. It is translated as CASSEFEGGFGNTIYF.

The chain combines TRBV20-1 with TRBJ1-1, with D hard to call. Germline V gives CDR1 DFQATT, CDR2 SNEGSKA (reference sequence). Between the trimmed V and J ends, which lost 3 bases and 7 bases, there was a span of 9 bases. The CDR3 sequence is 11 residues long. CDR3 residues: CSASREREAFF. CDR3 DNA sequence: TGCAGTGCTAGTCGGGAGCGTGAAGCTTTCTTT.